What follows are 29 T cell receptor beta chains derived from one specimen sequenced in a study of blood T cell repertoires in COVID-19. Measured with immunoSEQ multiplex PCR; TCRdb has only the in-frame clones, and not every one. The table shows 200,000 to 250,000 clones, with around 84% occurring only once. Sequencing was done on a sample of peripheral blood. These receptors were collected from a woman of 80 years or more with active or convalescent COVID-19.

J is TRBJ2-1 and V is TRBV7-9; the match to TRBD2 covers 8 bases. This CDR3 is built from 16 residues. V lost 7 bases to trimming and J lost 9 bases; unmatched junction nucleotides: 17. Germline V gene sequence: CDR1 SEHNR, CDR2 FQNEAQ (reference sequence). The CDR3 DNA reads TGTGCCAGCACCAAAGGGACGGGGGGGCCTGAGGGTGAGCAGTTCTTC. Its protein product is CASTKGTGGPEGEQFF.

V and J are TRBV14 and TRBJ2-7; possible D gene TRBD1, 6 bases. With 4 bases removed from V and 2 bases from J, the gap between germline ends came to 15 bases. The CDR3 has 15 residues. The germline V gene encodes CDR1 SGHDN and CDR2 FVKESK. The CDR3 DNA reads TGTGCCAGCAGCCCTAGAGGACAGAAGCCCTACGAGCAGTACTTC. Amino acids: CASSPRGQKPYEQYF. Full variable domain (rest looked up from reference TRBV14 and TRBJ2-7): EAGVTQFPSHSVIEKGQTVTLRCDPISGHDNLYWYRRVMGKEIKFLLHFVKESKQDESGMPNNRFLAERTGGTYSTLKVQPAELEDSGVYFCASSPRGQKPYEQYFGPGTRLTVT.

The chain recombines TRBV28 with TRBJ2-7, with 8 bases lining up with TRBD1. Unmatched junction bases numbered 11, after V lost 2 bases and J lost 5 bases. The CDR3 is made up of 16 amino acids. CDR1 is MDHEN and CDR2 is SYDVKM in the germline V gene. The CDR3 protein is CASSLMDREMFDEQYF. The CDR3 DNA is TGTGCCAGCAGTTTAATGGACAGGGAAATGTTCGACGAGCAGTACTTC.

This clone showed up just once. The chain links TRBV5-5 to TRBJ2-5; D possibly corresponds to TRBD2 (5 bases). Germline values: CDR1 SGHKS, CDR2 YYEKEE (reference sequence). Trimming cost V 4 bases and J 5 bases, with 18 bases left between them. The CDR3 contains 15 residues. CDR3: CASSARRGLAETQYF. In DNA, the CDR3 is TGTGCCAGCAGCGCCAGAAGAGGTTTAGCGGAGACCCAGTACTTC.

The chain uses TRBV12-3 or TRBV12-4 and TRBJ2-3; weak D call: TRBD2 (6 bases). This CDR3 has 13 amino acids. The ends were cut back, 3 bases at V and 4 bases at J, with 8 bases in the middle. CDR3 region: CASSLSGADTQYF. The CDR3 coding sequence is TGTGCCAGCAGTTTGTCGGGGGCAGATACGCAGTATTTT.

V is TRBV18 and J is TRBJ2-3, with TRBD2 identical over 7 bases. With V trimmed by 1 base and J by 4 bases, 5 bases remained unmatched. Germline V CDR1 and CDR2: KGHSH, LQKENI. The CDR3 totals 15 residues. DNA for the CDR3: TGTGCCAGCTCACCACGGCGGGAGTTGGCAGATACGCAGTATTTT. As protein: CASSPRRELADTQYF.

This chain uses TRBV10-1 with TRBJ2-3, with TRBD2 matching 8 bases. Losses at the gene ends were 6 bases for V and 5 bases for J; bases not matched to a gene: 13. The CDR3 runs 16 residues. Germline V CDR1 and CDR2: WNHNN, SYGVQD (reference sequence). Written as DNA, the CDR3 is TGCGCCAGCAGCGAGAAACCCGCGGGAGGAATAGATACGCAGTATTTT. The encoded protein is CASSEKPAGGIDTQYF.

J is TRBJ1-6 and V is TRBV11-2; 7 nucleotides line up with TRBD1. This CDR3 comprises 15 residues. Germline V lookup: CDR1 SGHAT, CDR2 FQNNGV. Trimming cost V 0 bases and J 6 bases; bases outside gene matches: 2. The CDR3 coding sequence is TGTGCCAGCAGCTTAGATGGGGACAGTAATTCACCCCTCCACTTT. Residues: CASSLDGDSNSPLHF. Using reference TRBV11-2 and TRBJ1-6 for the parts outside the CDR3, the full variable domain is EAGVAQSPRYKIIEKRQSVAFWCNPISGHATLYWYQQILGQGPKLLIQFQNNGVVDDSQLPKDRFSAERLKGVDSTLKIQPAKLEDSAVYLCASSLDGDSNSPLHFGNGTRLTVT.

V gene TRBV6-5 combines with J gene TRBJ2-3, with TRBD1 matching 10 bases. The germline CDR1 and CDR2 sequences are MNHEY and SVGAGI. CDR3 length: 15 amino acids. The V and J ends lost 11 bases and 3 bases, in that order; junction bases with no gene match: 11. CDR3 region: CAGTKRGQGTDTQYF. In nucleotides, the CDR3 is TGTGCCGGTACTAAAAGGGGACAGGGGACAGATACGCAGTATTTT.

This chain connects TRBV2 to TRBJ2-1, with TRBD2 matching over 13 bases. V lost 6 bases, J lost 4 bases, and 3 bases stayed unmatched. CDR3 length equals 15 residues. CDR1 is SNHLY and CDR2 is FYNNEI in the germline V gene. The CDR3 nucleotides read TGTGCCAGCAGGAGGACTAGCGGGAGTTACAATGAGCAGTTCTTC. This sequence encodes CASRRTSGSYNEQFF.

The J gene is TRBJ2-7, the V gene TRBV15, with TRBD2 as a possible D gene (5 bases). The CDR3 sequence is 14 residues long. CDR1 and CDR2 (germline): LNHNV, YYDKDF (reference sequence). Between the trimmed V and J ends, which lost 1 base and 4 bases, there was a span of 11 bases. The CDR3: CATSRGGKVYEQYF. CDR3 DNA sequence: TGTGCCACCAGCAGAGGAGGGAAAGTATACGAGCAGTACTTC.

This clone was picked up one time. The chain links TRBV6-5 to TRBJ1-2; 9 bases line up with TRBD1. The CDR3 extends over 13 amino acids. V lost 8 bases, J lost 7 bases, and 8 bases stayed unmatched. The germline CDR1 and CDR2 sequences are MNHEY and SVGAGI. The CDR3 region has the DNA TGTGCCAGCCGTCCGGGACAGGGTCGTGGCTACACCTTC. Amino acids: CASRPGQGRGYTF.

The J gene is TRBJ1-6, the V gene TRBV4-1; D gene ambiguous. The CDR3 covers 15 residues. The ends were cut back, 0 bases at V and 7 bases at J, with 10 bases in the middle. The germline V gene encodes CDR1 MGHRA and CDR2 YSYEKL. CDR3 sequence (DNA): TGCGCCAGCAGCCAAGACGGCAGGTGGAATTCACCCCTCCACTTT. This translates into CASSQDGRWNSPLHF.

The chain employs TRBV5-8 and TRBJ1-5; D is unresolved. From germline, CDR1 is SGHTS and CDR2 YDEGEE. Trimming left V 4 bases short and J 1 base short, with 12 bases between. CDR3 length equals 15 residues. The CDR3 region is CASSRSFRSNQPQHF. CDR3 DNA sequence: TGTGCCAGCAGCCGATCTTTCAGGAGCAATCAGCCCCAGCATTTT.

This chain uses TRBV28 with TRBJ2-1; 10 bases agree with TRBD2. Germline CDR1 reads MDHEN; CDR2 reads SYDVKM. The CDR3 length is 15 residues. The ends lost 5 bases at V and 7 bases at J; junction bases unmatched: 8. The CDR3 here is CASSRTGLASNEQFF. The CDR3 DNA follows: TGTGCCAGCAGTCGAACGGGACTAGCGTCAAATGAGCAGTTCTTC.

CDR3 nucleotides: TGTGCCAGCAGCCATCTAACCGATAACTATGGCTACACCTTC. The encoded protein is CASSHLTDNYGYTF. The rearrangement joins TRBV4-2 to TRBJ1-2; D gene unclear. The V and J ends lost 3 bases and 1 base respectively, with 9 bases between them. The CDR3 extends over 14 amino acids. Per the germline V gene, CDR1 is LGHNA and CDR2 is YNFKEQ.

As to this clone: Germline is not matched at one junction end, which may reflect a read error. The chain joins TRBV7-2 to TRBJ1-5; possible D gene TRBD1, 5 bases. Per the germline V gene, CDR1 is SGHTA and CDR2 is FQGNSA. CDR3 length: 16 amino acids. The CDR3 DNA is TGTGCCCGCAGCCCTGGGGGGGGGTGGGGCAATCAGCCCCAGCATTTT. Protein product: CARSPGGGWGNQPQHF.

The chain joins TRBV7-6 to TRBJ2-5; D is uncertain. Germline values: CDR1 SGHVS, CDR2 FNYEAQ. This CDR3 spans 14 amino acids. V was pared by 3 bases and J by 1 base, with 9 bases between. The CDR3 spells CASSLGTVQETQYF. CDR3 sequence (DNA): TGTGCCAGCAGCTTGGGCACTGTCCAAGAGACCCAGTACTTC.

J is TRBJ2-5 and V is TRBV9; TRBD2 is a possible D gene (5 bases). Germline loops: CDR1 SGDLS, CDR2 YYNGEE. V lost 0 bases and J lost 5, with 8 bases in between. The CDR3 covers 13 residues. Here the CDR3 DNA reads TGTGCCAGCAGCGTAGATGAGGGTGAGACCCAGTACTTC. Translating gives CASSVDEGETQYF.

The chain has TRBV6-6 and TRBJ1-2, with TRBD1 identical over 10 bases. CDR1 is MNHNY and CDR2 is SVGAGI in the germline V gene (reference sequence). The CDR3 runs to 16 residues. With V trimmed by 5 bases and J by 4 bases, 10 bases remained unmatched. The CDR3 is CASSARQGATFYGYTF. The CDR3 nucleotides read TGTGCCAGCAGTGCGAGACAGGGGGCTACATTCTATGGCTACACCTTC.

The chain recombines TRBV4-3 with TRBJ1-3, with D perhaps matching TRBD1 (5 bases). The CDR3 spans 14 residues. Germline V CDR1 and CDR2: LGHNA, YSLEER. V lost 3 bases, J lost 8 bases, and 14 bases lay in between. CDR3 residues: CASSHLGQLDTIYF. The CDR3 DNA reads as TGCGCCAGCAGCCATCTGGGGCAGCTAGACACCATATATTTT.

The CDR3 here is CASSYVAGLTDTQYF. In DNA, the CDR3 is TGTGCCAGCAGCTACGTAGCGGGGCTCACAGATACGCAGTATTTT. The chain employs TRBV14 and TRBJ2-3; 8 bases agree with TRBD2. This CDR3 contains 15 residues. V was clipped by 5 bases and J by 2 bases; unmatched bases: 6. The germline gives CDR1 SGHDN, CDR2 FVKESK.

V usage is TRBV5-5 and J usage is TRBJ1-1, with D possibly being TRBD1 (5 bases). CDR1 is SGHKS, CDR2 YYEKEE, per germline (reference sequence). The V gene lost 0 bases and the J gene lost 3 bases, with 12 bases spanning the gap. The CDR3 totals 15 residues. This CDR3 reads CASSLAIGGYTEAFF. CDR3 DNA sequence: TGTGCCAGCAGCTTGGCCATCGGGGGGTACACTGAAGCTTTCTTT.

This clone showed up just a few times. The chain couples TRBV25-1 to TRBJ2-3, with 10 positions matching TRBD2. CDR1 MGHDK and CDR2 SYGVNS come from the germline V gene. With V trimmed by 4 bases and J by 4 bases, 5 bases remained unmatched. The CDR3 sequence is 15 residues long. The CDR3 region is CASSASGRGSDTQYF. Here the CDR3 DNA reads TGTGCCAGCAGTGCTAGCGGGAGAGGGTCAGATACGCAGTATTTT.

The chain joins TRBV28 to TRBJ1-2, with D unresolved. CDR1 is MDHEN and CDR2 is SYDVKM in the germline V gene. V lost 5 bases and J lost 8, with 18 bases in between. This CDR3 region has 14 residues. The CDR3 region has the DNA TGTGCCAGCAGTCCAGACCCGATAGGCGGAGGCTACACCTTC. The encoded protein is CASSPDPIGGGYTF.

This rearrangement joins TRBV24-1 to TRBJ1-3, with 7 nucleotides matching TRBD1. Trimming at V came to 3 bases and at J to 3 bases, leaving 4 bases not matched to a gene. The length of the CDR3 is 15 residues. From germline, CDR1 is KGHDR and CDR2 SFDVKD. The CDR3 protein is CATSDPRQGGNTIYF. In DNA form, the CDR3 reads TGTGCCACCAGTGATCCCCGACAGGGTGGAAACACCATATATTTT.

The chain uses TRBV7-8 and TRBJ1-5; 7 nucleotides agree with TRBD1. Germline V gene sequence: CDR1 SGHVS, CDR2 FQNEAQ. V gave up 5 bases and J gave up 0 bases; unmatched junction bases: 7. The CDR3 spans 16 residues. CDR3 region: CASSPRQGNSNQPQHF. The CDR3 DNA is TGTGCCAGCAGCCCGCGACAGGGAAATAGCAATCAGCCCCAGCATTTT.

This chain joins TRBV29-1 and TRBJ1-2, with D perhaps matching TRBD1 (6 bases). Per the germline V gene, CDR1 is SQVTM and CDR2 is ANQGSEA. V lost 0 bases and J 2 bases, leaving 22 bases between the germline ends. The CDR3 runs 18 residues. CDR3 sequence reads: CSVEDLGNRVLRNYGYTF. The DNA for the CDR3 is TGCAGCGTTGAAGATCTGGGGAACAGGGTTCTAAGAAACTATGGCTACACCTTC.

The chain carries TRBV29-1 and TRBJ1-4; TRBD1 matches at 8 bases. Germline CDR1 and CDR2: SQVTM and ANQGSEA. This CDR3 is 14 amino acids long. Unmatched junction bases numbered 8, after V lost 4 bases and J lost 7 bases. CDR3 amino acids: CSVGQGQRTEKLFF. The CDR3, as DNA: TGCAGCGTTGGACAGGGGCAAAGGACTGAAAAACTGTTTTTT.